The clone carrying this T cell receptor beta chain was detected only a few times. Its antigen is undetermined. This sample was included in a study of vaccination and CD4 T cells after COVID-19. Study-wide background: There were six male and four female convalescents, and two of them were Hispanic. Researchers treated cells with overlapping spike peptides taken from SARS-CoV-2, HCoV-NL63, HCoV-OC43 and HCoV-229E. Control cultures received a CEFX pool, an HIV-1 Nef pool, or no peptide.

Germline V gene data show CDR1 as SGHVS and CDR2 as FQNEAQ. V was pared by 6 bases and J by 0 bases, with 8 bases between. This CDR3 is built from 13 residues. Treatment defined: approximately 9-day PBMC culture with coronavirus spike peptide pools or control peptides (ViraFEST assay). Researchers used the Oncomine TCR Beta short-read assay to sequence DNA from cultured CD4+ T cells. From the PCR reads, TCRdb called clonotypes with MiXCR, one entry per CDR3 protein. This sample has some 10,000 distinct CDR3 sequences, with less than 60% found just once. The source material was CD4+ T cells from blood, cultured in vitro. The chain combines TRBV7-8 with TRBJ1-2; D is perhaps TRBD1 (6 bases). This receptor was obtained from a human donor who had recovered from COVID-19. The CDR3 region has the DNA TGTGCCAGCAGAAACAGGGCTAACTATGGCTACACCTTC. Amino acids: CASRNRANYGYTF.